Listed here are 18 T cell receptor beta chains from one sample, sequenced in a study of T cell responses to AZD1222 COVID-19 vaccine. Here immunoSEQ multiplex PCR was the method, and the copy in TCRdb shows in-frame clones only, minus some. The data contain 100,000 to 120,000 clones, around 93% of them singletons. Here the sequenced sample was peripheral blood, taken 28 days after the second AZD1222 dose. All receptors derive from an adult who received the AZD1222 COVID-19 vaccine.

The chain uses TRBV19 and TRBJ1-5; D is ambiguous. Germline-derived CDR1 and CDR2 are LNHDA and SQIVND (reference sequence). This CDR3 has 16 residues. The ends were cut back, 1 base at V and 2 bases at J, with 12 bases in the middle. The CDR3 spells CASSIGDRVGNQPQHF. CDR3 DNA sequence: TGTGCCAGTAGTATAGGAGATAGGGTGGGCAATCAGCCCCAGCATTTT.

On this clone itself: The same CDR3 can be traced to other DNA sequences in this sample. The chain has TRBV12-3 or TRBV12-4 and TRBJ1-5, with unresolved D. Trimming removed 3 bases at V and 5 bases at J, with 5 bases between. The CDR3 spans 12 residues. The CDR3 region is CASSFGDQPQHF. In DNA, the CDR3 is TGTGCCAGCAGTTTCGGGGATCAGCCCCAGCATTTT.

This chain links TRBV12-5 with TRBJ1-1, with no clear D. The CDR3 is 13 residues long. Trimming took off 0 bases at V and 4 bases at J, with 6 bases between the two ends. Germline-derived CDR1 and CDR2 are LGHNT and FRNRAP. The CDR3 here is CASGLVSLTEAFF. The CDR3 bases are TGTGCTAGTGGTTTGGTAAGCCTCACTGAAGCTTTCTTT.

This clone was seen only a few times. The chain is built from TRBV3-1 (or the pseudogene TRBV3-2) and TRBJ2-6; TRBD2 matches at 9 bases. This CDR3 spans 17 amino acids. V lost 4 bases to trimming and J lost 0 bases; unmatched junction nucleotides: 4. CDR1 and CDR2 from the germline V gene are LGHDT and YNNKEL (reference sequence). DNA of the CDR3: TGTGCCAGCAGCCTCGCGGGGGGGTCCTCTGGGGCCAACGTCCTGACTTTC. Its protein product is CASSLAGGSSGANVLTF.

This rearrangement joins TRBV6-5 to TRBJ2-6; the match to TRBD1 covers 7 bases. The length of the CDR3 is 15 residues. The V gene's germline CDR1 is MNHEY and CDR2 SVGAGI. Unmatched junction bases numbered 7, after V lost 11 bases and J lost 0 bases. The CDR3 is CAAQGLFSGANVLTF. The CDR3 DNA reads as TGTGCCGCACAGGGGCTCTTCTCTGGGGCCAACGTCCTGACTTTC.

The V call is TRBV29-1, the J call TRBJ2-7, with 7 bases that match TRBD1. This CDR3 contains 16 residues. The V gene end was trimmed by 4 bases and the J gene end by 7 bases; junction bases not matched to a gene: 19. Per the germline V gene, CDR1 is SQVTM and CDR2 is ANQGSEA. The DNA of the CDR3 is TGCAGCGTTGGTAATTGGAGGACACAGGGGTTTTGGGAGCAGTACTTC. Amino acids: CSVGNWRTQGFWEQYF.

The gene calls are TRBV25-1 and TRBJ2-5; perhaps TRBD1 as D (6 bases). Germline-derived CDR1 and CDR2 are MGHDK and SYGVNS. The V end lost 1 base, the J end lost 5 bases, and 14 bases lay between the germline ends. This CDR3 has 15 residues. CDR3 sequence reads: CASSEWGPGIETQYF. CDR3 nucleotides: TGTGCCAGCAGTGAATGGGGGCCAGGGATCGAGACCCAGTACTTC.

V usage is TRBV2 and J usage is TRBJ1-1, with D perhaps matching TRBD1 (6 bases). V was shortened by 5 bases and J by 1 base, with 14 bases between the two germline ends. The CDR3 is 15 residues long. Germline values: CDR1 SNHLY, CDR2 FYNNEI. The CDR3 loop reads CASSSQGRGNTEAFF. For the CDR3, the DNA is TGTGCCAGCAGTTCGCAGGGGCGGGGGAACACTGAAGCTTTCTTT. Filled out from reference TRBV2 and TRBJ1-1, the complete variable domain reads EPEVTQTPSHQVTQMGQEVILRCVPISNHLYFYWYRQILGQKVEFLVSFYNNEISEKSEIFDDQFSVERPDGSNFTLKIRSTKLEDSAMYFCASSSQGRGNTEAFFGQGTRLTVV.

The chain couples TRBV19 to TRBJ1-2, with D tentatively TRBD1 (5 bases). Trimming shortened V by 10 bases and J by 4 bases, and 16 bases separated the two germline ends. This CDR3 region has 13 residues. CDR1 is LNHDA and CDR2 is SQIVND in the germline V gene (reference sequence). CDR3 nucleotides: TGTGCCACCGACGCTGGGGGGACCTATGGCTACACCTTC. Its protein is CATDAGGTYGYTF. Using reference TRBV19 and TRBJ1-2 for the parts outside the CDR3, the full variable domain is DGGITQSPKYLFRKEGQNVTLSCEQNLNHDAMYWYRQDPGQGLRLIYYSQIVNDFQKGDIAEGYSVSREKKESFPLTVTSAQKNPTAFYLCATDAGGTYGYTFGSGTRLTVV.

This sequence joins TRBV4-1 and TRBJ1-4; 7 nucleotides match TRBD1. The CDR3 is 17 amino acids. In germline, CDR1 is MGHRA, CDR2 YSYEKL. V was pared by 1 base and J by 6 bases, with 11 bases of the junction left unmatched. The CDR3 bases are TGCGCCAGCAGCCAAGGGTCGGTGGCAGGGGGACATGAAAAACTGTTTTTT. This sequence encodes CASSQGSVAGGHEKLFF.

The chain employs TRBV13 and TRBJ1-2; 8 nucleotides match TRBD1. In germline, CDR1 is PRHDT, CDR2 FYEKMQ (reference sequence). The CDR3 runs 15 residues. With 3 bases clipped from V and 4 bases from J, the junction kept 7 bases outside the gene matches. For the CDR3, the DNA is TGTGCCAGCAGCTTGGGCGGACAGGGTATCTATGGCTACACCTTC. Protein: CASSLGGQGIYGYTF.

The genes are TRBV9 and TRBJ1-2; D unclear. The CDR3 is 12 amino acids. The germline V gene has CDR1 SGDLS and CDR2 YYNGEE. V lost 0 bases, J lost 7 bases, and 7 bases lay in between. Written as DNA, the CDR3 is TGTGCCAGCAGCGTAGCCGGCGGTGGCTACACCTTC. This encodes CASSVAGGGYTF.

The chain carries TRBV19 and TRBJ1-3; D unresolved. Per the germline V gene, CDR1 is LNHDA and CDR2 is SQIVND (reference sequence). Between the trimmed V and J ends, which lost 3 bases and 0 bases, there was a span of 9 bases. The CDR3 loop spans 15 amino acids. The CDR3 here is CASSISGNSGNTIYF. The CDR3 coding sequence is TGTGCCAGTAGTATCAGCGGCAACTCTGGAAACACCATATATTTT.

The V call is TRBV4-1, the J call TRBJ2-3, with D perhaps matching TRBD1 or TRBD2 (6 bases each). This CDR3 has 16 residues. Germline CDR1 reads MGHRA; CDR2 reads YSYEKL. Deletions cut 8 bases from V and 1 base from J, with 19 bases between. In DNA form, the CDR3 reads TGCGCCAGCTCCCCCCTGGGGGGCGGGGGCACAGATACGCAGTATTTT. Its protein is CASSPLGGGGTDTQYF.

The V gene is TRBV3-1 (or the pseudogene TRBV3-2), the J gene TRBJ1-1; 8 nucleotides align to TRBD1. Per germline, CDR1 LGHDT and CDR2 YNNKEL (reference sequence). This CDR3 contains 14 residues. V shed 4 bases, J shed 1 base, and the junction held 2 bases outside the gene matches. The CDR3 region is CASSPRGQNTEAFF. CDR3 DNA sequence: TGTGCCAGCAGCCCCAGGGGGCAGAACACTGAAGCTTTCTTT.

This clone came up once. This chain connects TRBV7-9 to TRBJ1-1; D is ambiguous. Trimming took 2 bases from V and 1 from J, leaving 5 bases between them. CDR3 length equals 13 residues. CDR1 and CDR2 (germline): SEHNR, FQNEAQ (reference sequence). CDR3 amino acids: CASSLSWNTEAFF. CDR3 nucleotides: TGTGCCAGCAGCTTAAGTTGGAACACTGAAGCTTTCTTT.

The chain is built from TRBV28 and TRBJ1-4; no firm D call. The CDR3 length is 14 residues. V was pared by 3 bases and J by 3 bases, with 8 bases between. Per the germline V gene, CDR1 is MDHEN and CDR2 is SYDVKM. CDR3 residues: CASSFESPNEKLFF. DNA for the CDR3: TGTGCCAGCAGTTTTGAGAGTCCTAATGAAAAACTGTTTTTT.

The CDR3 region is CASSLIHLGAEAFF. Here the CDR3 DNA reads TGTGCCAGCAGTTTAATCCATCTGGGGGCTGAAGCTTTCTTT. The gene calls are TRBV28 and TRBJ1-1, with D maybe TRBD1 (5 bases). The CDR3 sequence is 14 residues long. Germline V CDR1 and CDR2: MDHEN, SYDVKM. With 2 bases removed from V and 6 bases from J, the gap between germline ends came to 13 bases.